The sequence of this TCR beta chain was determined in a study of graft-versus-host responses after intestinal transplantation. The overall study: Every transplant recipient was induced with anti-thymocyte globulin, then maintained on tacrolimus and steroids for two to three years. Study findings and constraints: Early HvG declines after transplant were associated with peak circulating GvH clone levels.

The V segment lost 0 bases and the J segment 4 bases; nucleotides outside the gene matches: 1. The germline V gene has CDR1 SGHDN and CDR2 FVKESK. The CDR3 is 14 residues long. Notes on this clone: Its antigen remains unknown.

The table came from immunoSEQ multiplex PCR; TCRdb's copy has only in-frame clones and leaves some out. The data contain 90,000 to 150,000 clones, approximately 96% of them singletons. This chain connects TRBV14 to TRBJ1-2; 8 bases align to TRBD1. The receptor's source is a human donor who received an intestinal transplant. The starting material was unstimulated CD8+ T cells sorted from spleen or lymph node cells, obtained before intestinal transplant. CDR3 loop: CASSQDRGPYGYTF. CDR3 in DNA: TGTGCCAGCAGCCAAGACAGGGGGCCCTATGGCTACACCTTC.